Sequencing of this T cell receptor (beta chain) was carried out in a study of human T cells and chemical hapten exposure. Study-level background: While the approximately 25-week study was under way, patients received diphenylcyclopropenone on the scalp every week. Chiefly female patients presented with alopecia areata, totalis or universalis.

Trimming removed 3 bases from V and 2 bases from J; junction bases left unmatched: 2. Germline values: CDR1 LNHDA, CDR2 SQIVND (reference sequence). The CDR3 has 15 amino acids. This clonotype turned up a few times. The antigen is undetermined. Regarding time point: pre-sensitization, week 0. Treatment meaning: therapeutic diphenylcyclopropenone sensitization with weekly scalp DPC. For the library, individual cDNA molecules each received unique molecular identifiers. From the RACE reads, TCRdb called clonotypes with MiXCR, one entry per CDR3 protein. The sample yields around 120,000 distinct CDR3 sequences, approximately 15% seen once. Study-wide results and limits: Unchanged with DPC sensitization were TCRs above 1 in 1000 frequency.

The material was whole blood, obtained in connection with sensitization to the hapten diphenylcyclopropenone (DPC). The chain links TRBV19 to TRBJ2-1, with 9 bases fitting TRBD1. This sequence originates from a woman aged 18-30 years with alopecia areata. Some clones in this sample may be carry-over from other donors' samples. The chain's CDR3 is CASSIRQGAYNEQFF. Written as DNA, the CDR3 is TGTGCCAGTAGTATCAGACAGGGGGCCTACAATGAGCAGTTCTTC.